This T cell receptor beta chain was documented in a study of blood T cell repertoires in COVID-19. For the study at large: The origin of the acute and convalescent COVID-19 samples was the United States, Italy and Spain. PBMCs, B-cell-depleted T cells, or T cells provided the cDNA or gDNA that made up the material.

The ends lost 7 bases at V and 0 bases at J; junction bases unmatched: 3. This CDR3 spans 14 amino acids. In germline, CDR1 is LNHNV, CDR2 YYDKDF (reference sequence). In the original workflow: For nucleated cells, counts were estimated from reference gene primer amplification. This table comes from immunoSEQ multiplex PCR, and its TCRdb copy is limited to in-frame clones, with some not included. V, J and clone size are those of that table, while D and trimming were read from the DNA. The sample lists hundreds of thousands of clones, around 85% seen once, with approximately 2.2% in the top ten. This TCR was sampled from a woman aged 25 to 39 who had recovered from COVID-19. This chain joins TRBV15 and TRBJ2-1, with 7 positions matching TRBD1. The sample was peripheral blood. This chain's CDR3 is CATKGGSSYNEQFF. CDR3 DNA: TGTGCCACCAAAGGGGGCAGCTCCTACAATGAGCAGTTCTTC. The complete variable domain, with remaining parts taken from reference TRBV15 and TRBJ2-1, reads DAMVIQNPRYQVTQFGKPVTLSCSQTLNHNVMYWYQQKSSQAPKLLFHYYDKDFNNEADTPDNFQSRRPNTSFCFLDIRSPGLGDTAMYLCATKGGSSYNEQFFGPGTRLTVL.